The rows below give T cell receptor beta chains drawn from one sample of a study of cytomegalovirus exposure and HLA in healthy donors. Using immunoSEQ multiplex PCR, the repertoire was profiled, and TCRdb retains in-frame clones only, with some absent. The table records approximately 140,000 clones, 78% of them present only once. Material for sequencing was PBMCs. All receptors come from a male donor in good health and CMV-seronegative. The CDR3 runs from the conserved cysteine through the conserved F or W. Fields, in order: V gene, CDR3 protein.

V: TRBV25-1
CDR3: CASSEYRENIQYF

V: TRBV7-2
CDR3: CASSLRGQGNEKLFF

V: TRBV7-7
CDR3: CASSSSIKDINSGNTIYF

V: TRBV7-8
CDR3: CASSAGAGELFF

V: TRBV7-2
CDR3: CASSRTVLYEQYF

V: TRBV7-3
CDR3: CASRLQGAGTEAFF

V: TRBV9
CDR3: CASSARDSLIYGYTF

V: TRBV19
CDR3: CASSPGTGRDPNYGYTF

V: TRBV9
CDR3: CASSVLIVGGNGDEQFF

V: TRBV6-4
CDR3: CASSDSPSSYNEQFF

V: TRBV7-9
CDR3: CASSLVGQPYGYTF

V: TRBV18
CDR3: CASSPVRGAGTEAFF

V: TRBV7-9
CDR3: CASSLNSGGSTDTQYF

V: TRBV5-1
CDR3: CASSGRTGTSNTEAFF

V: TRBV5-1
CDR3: CASSLASGRIETQYF

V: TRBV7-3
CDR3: CASSSGLQNTGELFF

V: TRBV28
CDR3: CASSLRQARRDQPQHF

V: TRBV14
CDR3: CASRMEVMPSGFTDTQYF

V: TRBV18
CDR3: CASSSKRGNTEAFF

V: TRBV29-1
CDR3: CSVDEGDRQFF

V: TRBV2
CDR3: CASSDGTSGYNEQFF

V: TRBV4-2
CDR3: CASSQGGISGEQYF

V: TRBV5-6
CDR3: CASSLLGGQETQYF

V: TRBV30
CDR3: CAWVREGTSGSVFVVDTQYF

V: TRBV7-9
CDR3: CASSSTGGHDGYTF

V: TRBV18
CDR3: CASSPGGQMHYGYTF

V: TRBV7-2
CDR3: CASSRGDRGLETQYF

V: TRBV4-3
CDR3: CASSEGEGKPQHF

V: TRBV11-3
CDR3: CASSERSGSSETQYF

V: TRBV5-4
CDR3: CASSSRAPGVSGNTIYF

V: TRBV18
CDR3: CASSPLGTGGPRTEAFF

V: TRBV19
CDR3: CASSLPTGWRGYTF

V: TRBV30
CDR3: CAWSTGRDYGYTF

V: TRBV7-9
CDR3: CASSSDRASSYNEQFF

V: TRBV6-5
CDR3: CASSYSGRGAYEQYF

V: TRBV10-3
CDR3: CAISEGRVADTQYF

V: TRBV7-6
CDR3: CASSLNPSAGISYNEQFF